This entry concerns a single T cell receptor beta chain. The data stem from a study of Ad26.COV2.S vaccination and SARS-CoV-2 variants. The treatment: 19 received Ad26.COV2.S at low or high dose, single or two shots; about 5 received placebo; per-sample allocation not given. Sampling was done on day 63 after the first vaccine or placebo injection. In germline, CDR1 is LGHDT, CDR2 YNNKEL (reference sequence). The CDR3 has 17 residues. J was trimmed by 2 bases and V by 4 bases; bases with no gene match: 12. Here immunoSEQ multiplex PCR was the method, and the copy in TCRdb shows in-frame clones only, minus some. The data show 290,000 or so clones, with roughly 86% seen just once and around 3% held by the top ten.

This chain connects TRBV3-1 (or the pseudogene TRBV3-2) to TRBJ1-2; 8 bases agree with TRBD1. The starting material was peripheral blood, obtained in a trial of Ad26.COV2.S vaccine versus placebo. The receptor was derived from a person between 18 and 65 years old who received the Ad26.COV2.S COVID-19 vaccine or a placebo. For the CDR3, the DNA is TGTGCCAGCAGCCCGGTGGACAGGGTTCGGGCGAACTATGGCTACACCTTC. This encodes CASSPVDRVRANYGYTF.